These 24 T cell receptor beta chains were all obtained from the same sample, sequenced in a study of blood T cell repertoires in COVID-19. Profiling relied on immunoSEQ multiplex PCR, and the TCRdb table lists in-frame clones only, not all of them. This repertoire shows around 200,000 clones, around 83% found once; its top ten account for under 8%. Input material: PBMCs or T cells enriched from blood (not recorded which). These receptors came from a man in his forties who had recovered from COVID-19.

The chain employs TRBV5-1 and TRBJ1-1, with TRBD1 matching 8 bases. Per germline, CDR1 SGHRS and CDR2 YFSETQ. V was pared by 0 bases and J by 6 bases, with 1 base of the junction left unmatched. The CDR3 has 13 amino acids. Here the CDR3 reads CASSLETGAEAFF. The CDR3 bases are TGCGCCAGCAGCTTGGAGACAGGGGCTGAAGCTTTCTTT.

This sequence joins TRBV19 and TRBJ1-1; TRBD1 aligns across 7 bases. The CDR3 covers 14 residues. Germline trimming cut 6 bases from V and 1 base from J; bases unmatched to any gene: 5. CDR1 and CDR2 from the germline V gene are LNHDA and SQIVND (reference sequence). CDR3 amino acids: CASRRGGENTEAFF. CDR3 coding DNA: TGTGCCAGTAGACGAGGGGGCGAGAACACTGAAGCTTTCTTT.

A few counts support this clone. V is TRBV5-1 and J is TRBJ2-3; 15 bases match TRBD2. V lost 3 bases, J lost 2 bases, and 4 bases stayed unmatched. The CDR3 is 17 amino acids. The germline V gene has CDR1 SGHRS and CDR2 YFSETQ. The CDR3 DNA reads as TGCGCCAGCAGCTGGGGACTAGCGGGGGGCCTCACAGATACGCAGTATTTT. Translating it yields CASSWGLAGGLTDTQYF. Full variable domain (remainder filled in from reference TRBV5-1 and TRBJ2-3): KAGVTQTPRYLIKTRGQQVTLSCSPISGHRSVSWYQQTPGQGLQFLFEYFSETQRNKGNFPGRFSGRQFSNSRSEMNVSTLELGDSALYLCASSWGLAGGLTDTQYFGPGTRLTVL.

The chain recombines TRBV2 with TRBJ1-4, with D tentatively TRBD1 (5 bases). Germline V gene lookup returns CDR1 SNHLY and CDR2 FYNNEI. The CDR3 is made up of 13 amino acids. V was shortened by 7 bases and J by 6 bases, with 12 bases between the two germline ends. In DNA, the CDR3 is TGTGCCAGCACGGGGGGGTCGGATGAAAAACTGTTTTTT. It codes for CASTGGSDEKLFF. Looking up the rest from reference TRBV2 and TRBJ1-4 gives the full variable domain: EPEVTQTPSHQVTQMGQEVILRCVPISNHLYFYWYRQILGQKVEFLVSFYNNEISEKSEIFDDQFSVERPDGSNFTLKIRSTKLEDSAMYFCASTGGSDEKLFFGSGTQLSVL.

The chain has TRBV5-1 and TRBJ1-2, with 8 bases identical to TRBD1. Germline-derived CDR1 and CDR2 are SGHRS and YFSETQ. The CDR3 extends over 13 amino acids. Unmatched junction bases numbered 6, after V lost 4 bases and J lost 7 bases. In DNA form, the CDR3 reads TGCGCCAGCAGCGGAGGGGGGACAGGTGGCTACACCTTC. Protein: CASSGGGTGGYTF.

The CDR3 loop is CASSPQVGYEQYF. The CDR3 bases are TGTGCCAGCAGTCCCCAGGTGGGCTACGAGCAGTACTTC. The rearrangement uses TRBV27 and TRBJ2-7; D unresolved. This CDR3 comprises 13 residues. V was pared by 5 bases and J by 3 bases, with 11 bases between. Germline lookup yields CDR1 MNHEY and CDR2 SMNVEV (reference sequence).

V and J are TRBV6-1 and TRBJ1-6; the D gene is possibly TRBD1 (6 bases). There are 17 residues in the CDR3. Deletions cut 0 bases from V and 7 bases from J, with 16 bases between. Germline loops: CDR1 MNHNS, CDR2 SASEGT. CDR3 sequence: CASSEAQWGQGNSPLHF. CDR3 DNA: TGTGCCAGCAGTGAAGCGCAGTGGGGGCAGGGCAATTCACCCCTCCACTTT.

This clone was picked up one time. The chain couples TRBV10-3 to TRBJ2-3; TRBD2 matches 10 bases. CDR1 is ENHRY, CDR2 SYGVKD, per germline. The CDR3 has 16 amino acids. The V gene end was trimmed by 5 bases and the J gene end by 3 bases; junction bases not matched to a gene: 8. The DNA of the CDR3 is TGTGCCATCAGTACCCCTAGCGGGAGTGGGACAGATACGCAGTATTTT. This translates into CAISTPSGSGTDTQYF.

The chain couples TRBV5-1 to TRBJ2-7, with 8 bases identical to TRBD2. The trim removed 4 bases at V and 3 bases at J, leaving 3 bases unmatched. CDR1 SGHRS and CDR2 YFSETQ come from the germline V gene. The CDR3 is 13 residues long. CDR3 nucleotide sequence: TGCGCCAGCAGCCAAAGCGGGGGCTACGAGCAGTACTTC. Its protein is CASSQSGGYEQYF.

The rearrangement joins TRBV7-2 to TRBJ1-2; no firm D call. The CDR3 length is 15 residues. Germline V gene lookup returns CDR1 SGHTA and CDR2 FQGNSA. Trimming removed 1 base at V and 4 bases at J, with 13 bases between. In nucleotides, the CDR3 is TGTGCCAGCAGCTTAGTGGGAGGAACCCGCTATGGCTACACCTTC. Encoded protein: CASSLVGGTRYGYTF.

A word on this clone: At one of its ends the junction is not consistent with the germline gene, which may arise from a read error. The rearrangement uses TRBV2 and TRBJ2-5, with TRBD1 identical over 7 bases. The CDR3 is made up of 12 amino acids. CDR1 and CDR2 from the germline V gene are SNHLY and FYNNEI. The CDR3 reads CASSTYRQGTNF. In DNA form, the CDR3 reads TGTGCCAGCAGTACATATAGACAGGGTACTAACTTC.

The rearrangement joins TRBV3-1 (or the pseudogene TRBV3-2) to TRBJ2-3, with D possibly being TRBD2 (5 bases). V was trimmed by 0 bases and J by 1 base, leaving 11 bases between them. The CDR3 loop spans 16 amino acids. Germline lookup yields CDR1 LGHDT and CDR2 YNNKEL (reference sequence). The CDR3 loop is CASSQEGRGGTDTQYF. The DNA for the CDR3 is TGTGCCAGCAGCCAAGAAGGACGGGGAGGCACAGATACGCAGTATTTT.

The chain links TRBV30 to TRBJ1-1; D is perhaps TRBD1 (6 bases). Trimming left V 1 base short and J 1 base short, with 13 bases between. The CDR3 contains 15 residues. Germline loops: CDR1 GTSNPN, CDR2 SVGIG (reference sequence). The CDR3, as DNA: TGTGCCTGGAGTGGAGGGGGACTAGGGAACACTGAAGCTTTCTTT. It is translated as CAWSGGGLGNTEAFF.

This clone has only a few counts. The genes are TRBV5-4 and TRBJ2-1; 13 bases fit TRBD2. Looked up from germline, CDR1 is SGHNT and CDR2 is YYREEE (reference sequence). The CDR3 length is 15 residues. J was trimmed by 6 bases and V by 4 bases; bases with no gene match: 4. The CDR3 reads CASSPTSGRPNEQFF. CDR3 in DNA: TGTGCCAGCAGCCCGACTAGCGGGAGGCCCAATGAGCAGTTCTTC.

V usage is TRBV5-1 and J usage is TRBJ2-5; 12 bases match TRBD1. CDR1 is SGHRS and CDR2 is YFSETQ in the germline V gene. This CDR3 spans 17 amino acids. V dropped 2 bases and J dropped 5; count of bases not matched to a gene: 10. As DNA, the CDR3 is TGCGCCAGCAGCTTAGCCCCGGGACAGGGGGCAGGGGAGACCCAGTACTTC. Its translation is CASSLAPGQGAGETQYF.

V and J are TRBV5-1 and TRBJ2-5; 10 bases line up with TRBD1. Germline V CDR1 and CDR2: SGHRS, YFSETQ. The V gene end was trimmed by 3 bases and the J gene end by 5 bases; junction bases not matched to a gene: 4. The CDR3 covers 14 residues. The CDR3 loop reads CASSSPGQGETQYF. Here the CDR3 DNA reads TGCGCCAGCAGCTCTCCGGGACAGGGGGAGACCCAGTACTTC.

Many counts were recorded for this clone. The rearrangement joins TRBV7-9 to TRBJ1-1; no clear D gene. This CDR3 has 8 amino acids. Germline CDR1 reads SEHNR; CDR2 reads FQNEAQ (reference sequence). V lost 8 bases to trimming and J lost 10 bases, with 5 bases between them. As DNA, the CDR3 is TGTGCCAGCGAGGTAGCTTTCTTT. Amino acids: CASEVAFF.

This chain connects TRBV18 to TRBJ1-1, with 8 bases lining up with TRBD1. The CDR3 spans 16 residues. In germline, CDR1 is KGHSH, CDR2 LQKENI. V gave up 6 bases and J gave up 0 bases; unmatched junction bases: 9. The CDR3 sequence: CASSSAGGVLNTEAFF. CDR3 DNA: TGTGCCAGCTCGTCAGCAGGGGGCGTTTTGAACACTGAAGCTTTCTTT. Full variable domain (missing parts from reference TRBV18 and TRBJ1-1): NAGVMQNPRHLVRRRGQEARLRCSPMKGHSHVYWYRQLPEEGLKFMVYLQKENIIDESGMPKERFSAEFPKEGPSILRIQQVVRGDSAAYFCASSSAGGVLNTEAFFGQGTRLTVV.

The chain combines TRBV7-8 with TRBJ2-7, with 9 bases that match TRBD1. CDR1 and CDR2 (germline): SGHVS, FQNEAQ. The CDR3 sequence is 18 residues long. With V trimmed by 0 bases and J by 4 bases, 13 bases remained unmatched. This CDR3 reads CASSLAPTRRTGEYEQYF. The CDR3 nucleotides are TGTGCCAGCAGCTTAGCCCCCACGAGAAGGACAGGGGAGTACGAGCAGTACTTC.

The chain has TRBV7-3 and TRBJ1-2, with 11 bases identical to TRBD1. The CDR3 consists of 13 residues. The germline V gene encodes CDR1 SGHTA and CDR2 FQGTGA. Trimming took 10 bases from V and 6 from J; bases not matched to a gene: 7. The CDR3 sequence: CATSQDRGHGYTF. The CDR3 DNA reads as TGTGCCACCTCTCAGGACAGGGGGCATGGCTACACCTTC.

This clone was seen only a few times. CDR3 sequence: CASSLRVHTEAFF. The CDR3 DNA reads TGTGCCAGCAGCCTCAGGGTTCACACTGAAGCTTTCTTT. The V gene is TRBV5-5, the J gene TRBJ1-1; D perhaps matches TRBD1 (5 bases). Germline V CDR1 and CDR2: SGHKS, YYEKEE (reference sequence). V gave up 4 bases and J gave up 3 bases, with 10 bases separating them. The length of the CDR3 is 13 residues.

The chain has TRBV4-2 and TRBJ2-7; TRBD2 aligns across 7 bases. The CDR3 contains 15 residues. Germline V gives CDR1 LGHNA, CDR2 YNFKEQ. V trimming: 1 base; J trimming: 2 bases; junction bases outside the gene matches: 5. In DNA form, the CDR3 reads TGTGCCAGCAGCCAAGGAGGGACTATAGCCTACGAGCAGTACTTC. Translating gives CASSQGGTIAYEQYF.

V and J are TRBV7-9 and TRBJ2-5, with D tentatively TRBD1 (5 bases). V lost 1 base and J lost 1, with 7 bases in between. Germline values: CDR1 SEHNR, CDR2 FQNEAQ (reference sequence). The CDR3 has 14 amino acids. The CDR3 DNA reads TGTGCCAGCAGCTTAGTCCAGGGCCAAGAGACCCAGTACTTC. It is translated as CASSLVQGQETQYF.

This clone appeared many times. This chain connects TRBV5-6 to TRBJ1-5; a weak D match, TRBD1 (5 bases). V shed 3 bases and J shed 11 bases, with 21 bases lying between them. The CDR3 is made up of 15 amino acids. The germline V gene has CDR1 SGHDT and CDR2 YYEEEE. DNA for the CDR3: TGTGCCAGCAGCTCGCAAAGGCAGGGACTCCGGGCCCAGCATTTT. This translates into CASSSQRQGLRAQHF.